This T cell receptor beta chain was sequenced for a study of blood T cell repertoires in COVID-19. Original data processing: By means of reference gene primer amplification, nucleated cell counts were estimated. Profiling relied on immunoSEQ multiplex PCR, and the TCRdb table lists in-frame clones only, not all of them. That table gives V, J and clone size, and the DNA gave D and trimming. Among over 150,000 clones listed, roughly 83% were seen once. This CDR3 contains 14 residues. Per the germline V gene, CDR1 is MNHNY and CDR2 is SVGAGI (reference sequence). Trimming took off 6 bases at V and 0 bases at J, with 11 bases between the two ends.

The rearrangement uses TRBV6-6 and TRBJ1-1; tentative D call: TRBD1 (5 bases). The receptor was derived from a woman aged 55-69 years with acute or convalescent COVID-19. The material sequenced was peripheral blood. The CDR3 DNA sequence: TGTGCCAGCAGGAAAGAGACAGTGAACACTGAAGCTTTCTTT. Amino acids: CASRKETVNTEAFF.